The 8 T cell receptor beta chains listed next were all sequenced from one sample in a study of CD8 T cells in Susac syndrome. Roughly 0.45 to 1 ug RNA was reverse transcribed with random hexamers. TCRdb redid the calling of the immunoSEQ multiplex PCR reads with MiXCR, one entry per CDR3 protein. The sample gives around 160,000 distinct CDR3 sequences, approximately 94% of which show up once; around 0.093% is in the top ten. The material sequenced was CD4+ T cells from PBMCs. These receptors were collected from a human donor with multiple sclerosis.

The CDR3 sequence: CASSPAGANEQYF. The CDR3 bases are TGTGCCAGCTCCCCGGCAGGGGCCAACGAGCAGTACTTC. V gene TRBV28 combines with J gene TRBJ2-7; TRBD1 might be the D (6 bases). The germline gives CDR1 MDHEN, CDR2 SYDVKM. V gave up 8 bases and J gave up 5 bases, with 16 bases separating them. CDR3 length: 13 residues.

This rearrangement joins TRBV6-1 to TRBJ2-2; D is possibly TRBD1 (6 bases). The CDR3 sequence is 16 residues long. Germline V CDR1 and CDR2: MNHNS, SASEGT. V was shortened by 7 bases and J by 1 base, with 16 bases between the two germline ends. CDR3 in amino acids: CASIKTQGLNTGELFF. CDR3 DNA: TGTGCCAGCATCAAAACCCAGGGGCTGAACACCGGGGAGCTGTTTTTT.

The chain combines TRBV5-1 with TRBJ1-1; no reliable D call. The CDR3 consists of 17 residues. Germline V CDR1 and CDR2: SGHRS, YFSETQ. V lost 3 bases and J lost 1, with 19 bases in between. CDR3 in amino acids: CASSSRLTSTANTEAFF. The CDR3 DNA is TGCGCCAGCAGCTCCAGGCTGACTTCAACGGCGAACACTGAAGCTTTCTTT.

V is TRBV19 and J is TRBJ1-2; TRBD1 aligns across 8 bases. CDR1 LNHDA and CDR2 SQIVND come from the germline V gene (reference sequence). The CDR3 is made up of 14 amino acids. J gave up 3 bases and V 5 bases, and 5 bases lay outside the gene matches. The CDR3 nucleotides read TGTGCCAGTAGTCGGACGACAGGGGACTATGGCTACACCTTC. It is translated as CASSRTTGDYGYTF.

The J gene is TRBJ2-3, the V gene TRBV6-5; D possibly corresponds to TRBD2 (6 bases). The CDR3 covers 13 residues. With 7 bases removed from V and 5 bases from J, the gap between germline ends came to 13 bases. The germline CDR1 and CDR2 sequences are MNHEY and SVGAGI. The CDR3 loop reads CASTPDGRDTQYF. As DNA, the CDR3 is TGTGCCAGCACCCCGGACGGGAGAGATACGCAGTATTTT.

The V and J genes are TRBV7-8 and TRBJ2-1, with 7 bases lining up with TRBD2. This CDR3 is built from 11 residues. Germline trimming cut 6 bases from V and 13 bases from J; bases unmatched to any gene: 6. Germline CDR1 is SGHVS and CDR2 is FQNEAQ. The chain's CDR3 is CASSPGRAQFF. The DNA of the CDR3 is TGTGCCAGCAGTCCAGGGAGGGCCCAGTTCTTC.

The chain couples TRBV24-1 to TRBJ2-3, with unresolved D. The CDR3 spans 12 residues. The germline V gene encodes CDR1 KGHDR and CDR2 SFDVKD. The V end lost 7 bases, the J end lost 7 bases, and 11 bases lay between the germline ends. CDR3 residues: CATSSVSYTQYF. Here the CDR3 DNA reads TGTGCCACCAGCTCGGTGTCGTATACGCAGTATTTT.

This sequence joins TRBV24-1 and TRBJ2-2; no definite D call. This CDR3 contains 16 residues. V was trimmed by 0 bases and J by 1 base, leaving 8 bases between them. Germline V gene lookup returns CDR1 KGHDR and CDR2 SFDVKD. The CDR3 reads CATSDLTWGNTGELFF. CDR3 bases: TGTGCCACCAGTGATTTGACGTGGGGGAACACCGGGGAGCTGTTTTTT.